There are many counts of the clone carrying this T cell receptor (beta chain). Its antigen is not known. Germline CDR1 and CDR2: MRHNA and SNTAGT. CDR3 size: 12 residues. V dropped 6 bases and J dropped 12 bases, with 12 bases sitting between them. Attachment of unique molecular identifiers to individual cDNA molecules was performed. TCRdb reanalysed the 5' RACE reads using MiXCR and keeps one entry per CDR3 protein. The table records under 80,000 distinct CDR3 sequences, approximately 13% of them present only once. This entry comes from a study of early T cells in non-severe SARS-CoV-2 infection. On the study more broadly: Sequencing targeted bulk RNA from unsorted whole blood, leaving chains unpaired.

Broader study findings: Clonotype matching in VDJdb favored anti-spike CD8 responses and did not capture private and CD4 specificities.

What was sequenced was whole blood. The sequence was obtained from an adult who was a healthcare worker with PCR-confirmed SARS-CoV-2 infection or an uninfected control (not recorded which). The chain has TRBV6-4 and TRBJ1-6; D uncertain. CDR3 DNA: TGTGCCAGCAGCCAACTCTCAGGACCCCTCCACTTT. Residues: CASSQLSGPLHF.